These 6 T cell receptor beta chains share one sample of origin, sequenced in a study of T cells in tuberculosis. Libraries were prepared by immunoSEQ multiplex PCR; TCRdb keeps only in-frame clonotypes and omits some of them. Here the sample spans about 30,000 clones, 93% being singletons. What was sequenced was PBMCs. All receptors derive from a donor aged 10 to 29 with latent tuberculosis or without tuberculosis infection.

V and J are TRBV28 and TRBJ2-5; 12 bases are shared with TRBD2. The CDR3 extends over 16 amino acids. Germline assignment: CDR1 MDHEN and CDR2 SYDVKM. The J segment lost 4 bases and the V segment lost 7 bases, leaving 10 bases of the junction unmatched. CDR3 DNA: TGTGCCAGCACCACCCAGACTAGCGGGAGTGGAGAGACCCAGTACTTC. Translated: CASTTQTSGSGETQYF.

CDR3 sequence: CASSPPYGREDTQYF. CDR3 nucleotide sequence: TGTGCCAGCAGCCCCCCTTACGGGAGGGAAGATACGCAGTATTTT. This chain uses TRBV28 with TRBJ2-3, with 8 positions matching TRBD2. Unmatched junction bases numbered 10, after V lost 6 bases and J lost 5 bases. The CDR3 has 15 residues. From germline, CDR1 is MDHEN and CDR2 SYDVKM.

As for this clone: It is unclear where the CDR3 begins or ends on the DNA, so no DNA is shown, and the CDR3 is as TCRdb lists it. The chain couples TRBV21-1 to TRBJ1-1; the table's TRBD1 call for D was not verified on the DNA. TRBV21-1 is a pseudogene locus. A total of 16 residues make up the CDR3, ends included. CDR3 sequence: CASSKEVAGGNTEAFF.

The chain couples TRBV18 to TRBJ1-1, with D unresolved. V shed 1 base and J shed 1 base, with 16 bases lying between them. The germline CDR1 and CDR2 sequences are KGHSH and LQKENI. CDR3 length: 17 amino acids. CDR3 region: CASSPRNDRVPNTEAFF. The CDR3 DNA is TGTGCCAGCTCACCACGGAATGACCGGGTTCCGAACACTGAAGCTTTCTTT.

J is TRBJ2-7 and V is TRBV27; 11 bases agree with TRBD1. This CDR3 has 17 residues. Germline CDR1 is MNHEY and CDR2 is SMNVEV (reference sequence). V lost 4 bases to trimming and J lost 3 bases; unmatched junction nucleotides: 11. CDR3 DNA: TGTGCCAGCAGTTGGCTAGGGGGACAGGGGGAAGTCTACGAGCAGTACTTC. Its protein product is CASSWLGGQGEVYEQYF.

CDR3 nucleotides: TGCGCCAGCAGCTTGGGACTCCAAATTAGGGATACGCAGTATTTT. It specifies CASSLGLQIRDTQYF. The chain is built from TRBV5-1 and TRBJ2-3; no reliable D call. V dropped 0 bases and J dropped 6 bases, with 14 bases sitting between them. Looked up from germline, CDR1 is SGHRS and CDR2 is YFSETQ. The CDR3 is made up of 15 amino acids.